This is a list of T cell receptor beta chains from one sample in a study of T-cell reconstitution after alpha-beta-depleted transplantation in children. TCRdb passed the PCR reads through MiXCR, listing each CDR3 protein once. The table has about 400,000 distinct CDR3 sequences, 20% seen once. Sequencing was performed on PBMCs from the stem cell graft donor, taken from the stem cell graft. All receptors come from a human donor who donated a stem cell graft to a child with acute myeloid leukemia. Both conserved end residues are part of each CDR3. Each record gives: CDR3 DNA, CDR3 protein, D gene, clone size, V gene, J gene. A D gene is named only where the DNA matches it firmly. Size values are once, few and many counts, or a class for expanded clones, and some rows have none.

TGCAGTGCCAGAGTTGAGGACACTGAAGCTTTCTTT	CSARVEDTEAFF	-	medium-sized	TRBV20-1	TRBJ1-1
TGTGCCAGCCGACTAGCGGGAGGGGATCTAGACATCCGTGAGCAGTTCTTC	CASRLAGGDLDIREQFF	TRBD2	few	TRBV2	TRBJ2-1
TGCAGCGTTGTACCAGGGGGGGAGACCCAGTACTTC	CSVVPGGETQYF	-	-	TRBV29-1	TRBJ2-5
TGCGCCAGCCTACATGCGTCGGGGGAGCTGTTTTTT	CASLHASGELFF	-	-	TRBV5-1	TRBJ2-2
TGTGCCAGCAGCTTAGTGCCAGGGGACCACTATGGCTACACCTTC	CASSLVPGDHYGYTF	-	-	TRBV7-8	TRBJ1-2
TGTGCCAGCAGCTTAAGGCAGGGAGCAGATACGCAGTATTTT	CASSLRQGADTQYF	-	many	TRBV7-2	TRBJ2-3
TGTGCCAGCAGCCGGACAGGGGGCCGCGATACGCAGTATTTT	CASSRTGGRDTQYF	TRBD1	-	TRBV7-8	TRBJ2-3
TGTGCCAGCAGTCCCCTGGGGCGGTTAGAGCAGTACTTC	CASSPLGRLEQYF	-	-	TRBV28	TRBJ2-7
TGCGCCAGCAGCCAAGGGCAGGGCCGAACCTACGAGCAGTACTTC	CASSQGQGRTYEQYF	-	-	TRBV4-1	TRBJ2-7
TGTGCCAGCAGCCAAGAGAGCTATAGGGAAGGGGAGCAGTACTTC	CASSQESYREGEQYF	-	-	TRBV4-2	TRBJ2-7
TGTGCCACCTCCCGAACGGGAGGGGACACAGATACGCAGTATTTT	CATSRTGGDTDTQYF	TRBD2	few	TRBV10-3	TRBJ2-3
TGTGCCAGCTCACCACCCTTTCTTCGCACAGGGGGGGAAAACATTCAGTACTTC	CASSPPFLRTGGENIQYF	-	once	TRBV18	TRBJ2-4
TGCAGTGCGAGTCGCACGACCAGGGGTTCATACAATGAGCAGTTCTTC	CSASRTTRGSYNEQFF	-	many	TRBV20-1	TRBJ2-1
TGTGCCAGCACCCTCAGCGGCTACGAAACCTACGAGCAGTACTTC	CASTLSGYETYEQYF	-	few	TRBV12-3/TRBV12-4	TRBJ2-7
TGTGCCAGCAAGTCGACCCGAACCTCCTACAATGAGCAGTTCTTC	CASKSTRTSYNEQFF	-	-	TRBV6-1	TRBJ2-1
TGCGCCAGCGGGACACAACCGAGCACAGATACGCAGTATTTT	CASGTQPSTDTQYF	-	few	TRBV5-1	TRBJ2-3
TGTGCCAGCAGCCGGGTCCCATCCTACGAGCAGTACTTC	CASSRVPSYEQYF	-	few	TRBV27	TRBJ2-7
TGCGCCAGCAGGACAGGGGATGGAAACACCATATATTTT	CASRTGDGNTIYF	TRBD1	many	TRBV5-1	TRBJ1-3
TGTGCCAGCAGTCACAGGGGGATGGGAGATACGCAGTATTTT	CASSHRGMGDTQYF	TRBD1	-	TRBV12-3/TRBV12-4	TRBJ2-3
TGCGCCAGCAGCCCGGACTGGGGCACTGAAGCTTTCTTT	CASSPDWGTEAFF	-	-	TRBV5-1	TRBJ1-1
TGCGCCAGCAGCTTTACAGGGGTCGAGCAGTACTTC	CASSFTGVEQYF	TRBD1	-	TRBV5-1	TRBJ2-7
TGTGCCAGCGGAGGCGGCCTTGGGGTCGAGCAGTACTTC	CASGGGLGVEQYF	-	few	TRBV12-3/TRBV12-4	TRBJ2-7
TGTGCCACCAGTGTCCCTCGAACTAGCGGGGTAAGCACAGATACGCAGTATTTT	CATSVPRTSGVSTDTQYF	TRBD2	-	TRBV24-1	TRBJ2-3